A single sample gave rise to the 20 T cell receptor beta chains below, sequenced in a study of cytomegalovirus exposure and HLA in healthy donors. Vbeta (60) and Jbeta (13) primers were used in the PCR. Produced via immunoSEQ multiplex PCR; TCRdb's table is partial and in-frame only. The sample holds around 140,000 clones, about three quarters seen once. The sample comprised PBMCs. The receptor source for this set is a woman in her late teens or twenties in good health and CMV-seronegative.

The rearrangement uses TRBV28 and TRBJ1-1; TRBD1 matches at 9 bases. There are 12 residues in the CDR3. Per the germline V gene, CDR1 is MDHEN and CDR2 is SYDVKM. The V gene end was trimmed by 8 bases and the J gene end by 6 bases; junction bases not matched to a gene: 4. CDR3 DNA sequence: TGTGCCAGCGGACAGGGGAGGTCTGAAGCTTTCTTT. Protein product: CASGQGRSEAFF.

The chain employs TRBV11-3 and TRBJ2-3; 9 nucleotides match TRBD2. Trimming removed 5 bases from V and 5 bases from J; junction bases left unmatched: 11. From germline, CDR1 is SGHNT and CDR2 YENEEA. CDR3 length: 16 amino acids. The CDR3 DNA sequence: TGTGCCAGCAGCCCGGGGGTAGTAGCGGGAGAAGATACGCAGTATTTT. This encodes CASSPGVVAGEDTQYF. Drawing the rest from reference TRBV11-3 and TRBJ2-3, the complete variable domain is EAGVVQSPRYKIIEKKQPVAFWCNPISGHNTLYWYLQNLGQGPELLIRYENEEAVDDSQLPKDRFSAERLKGVDSTLKIQPAELGDSAVYLCASSPGVVAGEDTQYFGPGTRLTVL.

The chain links TRBV27 to TRBJ2-7, with TRBD2 identical over 7 bases. The CDR3 extends over 13 amino acids. The germline gives CDR1 MNHEY, CDR2 SMNVEV (reference sequence). V lost 6 bases to trimming and J lost 6 bases; unmatched junction nucleotides: 8. The CDR3 is CASRGDGLVEQYF. The CDR3 bases are TGTGCCAGCAGGGGGGACGGACTAGTCGAGCAGTACTTC.

This rearrangement joins TRBV7-8 to TRBJ1-1; 7 nucleotides match TRBD1. After removal of 2 bases from V and 8 bases from J, the junction contained 5 bases not matched to a gene. The CDR3 has 13 residues. Germline CDR1 reads SGHVS; CDR2 reads FQNEAQ. In DNA form, the CDR3 reads TGTGCCAGCAGCTTAAATCGCAGGGGGGAAGCTTTCTTT. It codes for CASSLNRRGEAFF.

The rearrangement uses TRBV6-4 and TRBJ2-2, with a tentative D call TRBD2 (5 bases). The V end lost 7 bases, the J end lost 2 bases, and 14 bases lay between the germline ends. The CDR3 extends over 15 amino acids. Germline V CDR1 and CDR2: MRHNA, SNTAGT. CDR3 nucleotide sequence: TGTGCCAGCACTAACGACGCGGGTAACACCGGGGAGCTGTTTTTT. Its translation is CASTNDAGNTGELFF.

This chain uses TRBV6-5 with TRBJ2-5; D gene unclear. Germline V gives CDR1 MNHEY, CDR2 SVGAGI. The V gene lost 8 bases and the J gene lost 4 bases, with 5 bases spanning the gap. There are 10 residues in the CDR3. For the CDR3, the DNA is TGTGCCAGCGGCGGAGAGACCCAGTACTTC. It translates to CASGGETQYF.

This clone has just one count. The V call is TRBV11-2, the J call TRBJ2-7, with D uncertain. V dropped 1 base and J dropped 2 bases, with 9 bases sitting between them. Germline-derived CDR1 and CDR2 are SGHAT and FQNNGV. This CDR3 has 14 residues. The DNA of the CDR3 is TGTGCCAGCAGCTTAGGTCCCCTCGCCTACGAGCAGTACTTC. Amino acid sequence: CASSLGPLAYEQYF.

The rearrangement uses TRBV29-1 and TRBJ1-2; D is unresolved. The CDR3 totals 13 residues. The germline gives CDR1 SQVTM, CDR2 ANQGSEA. Trimming removed 4 bases from V and 2 bases from J, with 11 bases in between. CDR3 amino acids: CSVGVGANYGYTF. Written as DNA, the CDR3 is TGCAGCGTTGGTGTCGGAGCCAACTATGGCTACACCTTC.

The rearrangement joins TRBV4-1 to TRBJ2-3; TRBD2 matches at 7 bases. V shed 2 bases and J 5 bases; nucleotides not matched to a gene: 7. In germline, CDR1 is MGHRA, CDR2 YSYEKL. The CDR3 spans 15 residues. CDR3 protein: CASSQPFGGRDTQYF. The DNA for the CDR3 is TGCGCCAGCAGCCAACCCTTCGGGGGGAGAGATACGCAGTATTTT.

The chain is built from TRBV4-2 and TRBJ2-1, with D possibly matching TRBD1 (6 bases). CDR1 is LGHNA, CDR2 YNFKEQ, per germline. This CDR3 region has 17 residues. V lost 1 base, J lost 6 bases, and 19 bases lay in between. The CDR3 loop is CASSQGGRALPFNEQFF. Here the CDR3 DNA reads TGTGCCAGCAGCCAAGGGGGGCGTGCCCTCCCCTTCAATGAGCAGTTCTTC.

This clone has just a few counts. This chain uses TRBV27 with TRBJ2-1, with 12 bases matching TRBD1. V dropped 3 bases and J dropped 7; count of bases not matched to a gene: 4. Germline-derived CDR1 and CDR2 are MNHEY and SMNVEV (reference sequence). The CDR3 extends over 15 amino acids. The CDR3 sequence is CASSFGTGGINEQFF. CDR3 nucleotide sequence: TGTGCCAGCAGTTTCGGGACAGGGGGCATAAATGAGCAGTTCTTC.

The V and J genes are TRBV6-1 and TRBJ1-2, with D uncertain. The germline V gene has CDR1 MNHNS and CDR2 SASEGT. The CDR3 consists of 12 residues. Trimming removed 9 bases at V and 2 bases at J, with 10 bases between. The CDR3 spells CASLQYNYGYTF. CDR3 nucleotide sequence: TGTGCCAGTTTACAGTACAACTATGGCTACACCTTC.

The chain has TRBV18 and TRBJ2-1, with 10 nucleotides matching TRBD2. CDR1 KGHSH and CDR2 LQKENI come from the germline V gene. With 3 bases clipped from V and 7 bases from J, the junction kept 9 bases outside the gene matches. This CDR3 has 16 residues. The CDR3 DNA reads TGTGCCAGCTCACCGAGGACTAGCGGAGGGGGAAATGAGCAGTTCTTC. As protein: CASSPRTSGGGNEQFF.

This sequence joins TRBV30 and TRBJ2-2, with 7 bases matching TRBD2. After removal of 5 bases from V and 3 bases from J, the junction contained 6 bases not matched to a gene. CDR3 length: 14 residues. The V gene's germline CDR1 is GTSNPN and CDR2 SVGIG (reference sequence). For the CDR3, the DNA is TGTGCCTGGCACCGGGACTATCACACCGGGGAGCTGTTTTTT. Amino acid sequence: CAWHRDYHTGELFF.

This chain joins TRBV1 and TRBJ2-5; TRBD2, the table's D call, lacks a check against the DNA. TRBV1 has pseudogene status. The CDR3 has 17 residues. CDR3 in DNA: TGCACCAGCAGCCAAGATGATCGGCGGGAGGTAAGAGGGACCCAGTACTTC. As protein: CTSSQDDRREVRGTQYF.

This clone was observed a handful of times. The rearrangement joins TRBV5-6 to TRBJ2-1, with a possible D match to TRBD2 (6 bases). Germline assignment: CDR1 SGHDT and CDR2 YYEEEE. The V and J ends lost 2 bases and 5 bases respectively, with 8 bases between them. CDR3 length: 13 residues. DNA of the CDR3: TGTGCCAGCAGCTTAGGAGGGGACAATGAGCAGTTCTTC. This gives the protein CASSLGGDNEQFF.

The J gene is TRBJ2-7, the V gene TRBV4-1; 7 nucleotides align to TRBD2. The ends lost 2 bases at V and 7 bases at J; junction bases unmatched: 8. The CDR3 has 14 residues. Germline V gene lookup returns CDR1 MGHRA and CDR2 YSYEKL. The CDR3 loop reads CASSQRAAGVEQYF. CDR3 DNA sequence: TGCGCCAGCAGCCAAAGGGCGGCGGGAGTAGAGCAGTACTTC.

The rearrangement uses TRBV4-1 and TRBJ2-2; maybe TRBD2 (6 bases). The CDR3 length is 17 residues. Germline CDR1 MGHRA, CDR2 YSYEKL. V was shortened by 3 bases and J by 0 bases, with 14 bases between the two germline ends. In DNA form, the CDR3 reads TGCGCCAGCAGCCAGAAAGGAGGGCTAGCGAACACCGGGGAGCTGTTTTTT. It translates to CASSQKGGLANTGELFF.

The chain carries TRBV18 and TRBJ1-1, with D uncertain. Trimming left V 1 base short and J 0 bases short, with 9 bases between. Germline V gene sequence: CDR1 KGHSH, CDR2 LQKENI. There are 15 residues in the CDR3. As DNA, the CDR3 is TGTGCCAGCTCACCACGTTCAGTGATGAACACTGAAGCTTTCTTT. It is translated as CASSPRSVMNTEAFF. Full variable domain (remainder filled in from reference TRBV18 and TRBJ1-1): NAGVMQNPRHLVRRRGQEARLRCSPMKGHSHVYWYRQLPEEGLKFMVYLQKENIIDESGMPKERFSAEFPKEGPSILRIQQVVRGDSAAYFCASSPRSVMNTEAFFGQGTRLTVV.

V is TRBV30 and J is TRBJ2-1; no clear D. The CDR3 consists of 12 residues. Germline CDR1 reads GTSNPN; CDR2 reads SVGIG (reference sequence). V gave up 5 bases and J gave up 10 bases, with 15 bases separating them. CDR3 amino acids: CAWGLGPSEQFF. CDR3 coding DNA: TGTGCCTGGGGCCTTGGGCCCTCGGAGCAGTTCTTC.